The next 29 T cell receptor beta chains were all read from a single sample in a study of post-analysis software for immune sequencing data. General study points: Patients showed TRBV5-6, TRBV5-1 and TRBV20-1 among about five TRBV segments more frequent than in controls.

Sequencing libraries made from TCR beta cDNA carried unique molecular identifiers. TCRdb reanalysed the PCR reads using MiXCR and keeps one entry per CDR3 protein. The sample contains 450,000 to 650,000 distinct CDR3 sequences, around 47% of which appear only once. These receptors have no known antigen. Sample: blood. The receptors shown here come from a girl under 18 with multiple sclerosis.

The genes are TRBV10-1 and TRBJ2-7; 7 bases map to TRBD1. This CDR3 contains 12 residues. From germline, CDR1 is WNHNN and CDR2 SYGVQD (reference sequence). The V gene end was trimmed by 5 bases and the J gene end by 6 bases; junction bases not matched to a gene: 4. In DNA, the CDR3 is TGCGCCAGCAGTAAACAGGGGACCGAGCAGTACTTC. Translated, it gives CASSKQGTEQYF.

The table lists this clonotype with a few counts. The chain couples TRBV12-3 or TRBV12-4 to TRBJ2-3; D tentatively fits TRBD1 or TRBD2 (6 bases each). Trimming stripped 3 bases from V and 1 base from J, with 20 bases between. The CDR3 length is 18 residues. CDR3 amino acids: CASSFDLARGRRTDTQYF. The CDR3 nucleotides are TGTGCCAGCAGTTTTGACTTGGCCCGGGGGCGGCGCACAGATACGCAGTATTTT.

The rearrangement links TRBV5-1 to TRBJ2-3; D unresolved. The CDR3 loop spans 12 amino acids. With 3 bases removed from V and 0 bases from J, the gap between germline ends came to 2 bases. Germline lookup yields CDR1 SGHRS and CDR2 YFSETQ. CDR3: CASSWSTDTQYF. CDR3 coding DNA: TGCGCCAGCAGCTGGAGCACAGATACGCAGTATTTT. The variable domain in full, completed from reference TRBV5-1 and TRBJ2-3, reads KAGVTQTPRYLIKTRGQQVTLSCSPISGHRSVSWYQQTPGQGLQFLFEYFSETQRNKGNFPGRFSGRQFSNSRSEMNVSTLELGDSALYLCASSWSTDTQYFGPGTRLTVL.

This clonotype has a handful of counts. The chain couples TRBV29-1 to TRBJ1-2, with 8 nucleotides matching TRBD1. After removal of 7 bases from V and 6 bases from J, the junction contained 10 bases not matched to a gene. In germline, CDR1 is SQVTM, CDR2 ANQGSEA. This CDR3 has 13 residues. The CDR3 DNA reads TGCAGCGCCCGGGACAGGACAGCCCATGGCTACACCTTC. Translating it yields CSARDRTAHGYTF.

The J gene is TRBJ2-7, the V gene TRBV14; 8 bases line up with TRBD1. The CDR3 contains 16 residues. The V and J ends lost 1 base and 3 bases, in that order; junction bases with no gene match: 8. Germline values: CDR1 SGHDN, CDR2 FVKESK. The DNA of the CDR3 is TGTGCCAGCAGCCAAGCTACTACAGGGGGAAACTACGAGCAGTACTTC. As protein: CASSQATTGGNYEQYF.

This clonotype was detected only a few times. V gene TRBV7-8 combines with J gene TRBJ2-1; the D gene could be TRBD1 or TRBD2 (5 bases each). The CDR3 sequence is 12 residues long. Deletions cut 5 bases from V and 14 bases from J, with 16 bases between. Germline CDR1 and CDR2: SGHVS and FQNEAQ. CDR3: CASSPRGRREFF. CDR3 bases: TGTGCCAGCAGCCCTCGGGGACGGCGGGAGTTCTTC.

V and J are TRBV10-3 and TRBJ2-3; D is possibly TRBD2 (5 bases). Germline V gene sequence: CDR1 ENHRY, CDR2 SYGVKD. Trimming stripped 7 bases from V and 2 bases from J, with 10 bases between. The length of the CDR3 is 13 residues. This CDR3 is CAINGEPTDTQYF. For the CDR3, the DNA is TGTGCCATCAACGGGGAGCCCACAGATACGCAGTATTTT.

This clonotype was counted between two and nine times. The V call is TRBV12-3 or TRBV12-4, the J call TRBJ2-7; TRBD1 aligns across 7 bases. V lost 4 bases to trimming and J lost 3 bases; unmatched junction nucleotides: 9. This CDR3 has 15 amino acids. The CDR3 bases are TGTGCCAGCAGTTCCCTCCGACAGGGAATCTACGAGCAGTACTTC. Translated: CASSSLRQGIYEQYF.

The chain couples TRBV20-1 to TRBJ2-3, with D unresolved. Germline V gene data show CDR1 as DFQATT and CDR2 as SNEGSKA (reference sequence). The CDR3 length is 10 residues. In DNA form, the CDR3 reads TGCAAAACTACCACAGATACGCAGTATTTT. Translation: CKTTTDTQYF.

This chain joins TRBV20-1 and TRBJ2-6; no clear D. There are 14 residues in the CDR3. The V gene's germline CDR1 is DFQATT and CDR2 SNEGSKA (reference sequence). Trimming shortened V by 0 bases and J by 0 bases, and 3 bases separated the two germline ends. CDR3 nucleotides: TGCAGTGCTAGAGACTTCTCTGGGGCCAACGTCCTGACTTTC. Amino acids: CSARDFSGANVLTF.

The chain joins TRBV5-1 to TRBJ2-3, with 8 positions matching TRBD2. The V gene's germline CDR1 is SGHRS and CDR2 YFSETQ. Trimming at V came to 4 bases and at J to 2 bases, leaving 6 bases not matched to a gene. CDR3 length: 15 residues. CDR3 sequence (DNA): TGCGCCAGCAGCCCGGGAGGGGGAAACACAGATACGCAGTATTTT. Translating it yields CASSPGGGNTDTQYF.

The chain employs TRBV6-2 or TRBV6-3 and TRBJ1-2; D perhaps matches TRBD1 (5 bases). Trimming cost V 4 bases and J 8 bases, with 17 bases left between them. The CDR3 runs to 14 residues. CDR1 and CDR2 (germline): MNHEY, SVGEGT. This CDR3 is CASSSMGPSEGYTF. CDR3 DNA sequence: TGTGCCAGCAGTTCAATGGGACCCTCGGAAGGCTACACCTTC.

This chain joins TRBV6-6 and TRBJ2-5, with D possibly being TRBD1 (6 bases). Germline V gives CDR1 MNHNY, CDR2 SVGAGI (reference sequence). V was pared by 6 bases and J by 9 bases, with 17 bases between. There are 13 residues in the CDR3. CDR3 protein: CASSLPTGRAQYF. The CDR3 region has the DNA TGTGCCAGCAGCCTACCTACAGGGCGGGCCCAGTACTTC.

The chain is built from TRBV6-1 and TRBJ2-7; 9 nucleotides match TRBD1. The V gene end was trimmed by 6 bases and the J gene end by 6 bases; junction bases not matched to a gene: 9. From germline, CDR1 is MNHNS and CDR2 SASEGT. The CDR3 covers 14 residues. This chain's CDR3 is CASSGGQGRGEQYF. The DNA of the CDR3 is TGTGCCAGCAGCGGAGGACAGGGGCGCGGCGAGCAGTACTTC.

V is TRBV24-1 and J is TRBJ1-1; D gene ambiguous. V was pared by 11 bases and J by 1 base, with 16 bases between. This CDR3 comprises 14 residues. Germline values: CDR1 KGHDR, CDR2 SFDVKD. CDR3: CARTYFPENTEAFF. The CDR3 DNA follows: TGTGCCAGAACGTATTTCCCCGAGAACACTGAAGCTTTCTTT.

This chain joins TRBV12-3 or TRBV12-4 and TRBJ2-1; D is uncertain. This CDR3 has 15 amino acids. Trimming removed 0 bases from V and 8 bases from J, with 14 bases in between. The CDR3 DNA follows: TGTGCCAGCAGTTTAGCCGCAAGGCCGAGAGATGAGCAGTTCTTC. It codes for CASSLAARPRDEQFF.

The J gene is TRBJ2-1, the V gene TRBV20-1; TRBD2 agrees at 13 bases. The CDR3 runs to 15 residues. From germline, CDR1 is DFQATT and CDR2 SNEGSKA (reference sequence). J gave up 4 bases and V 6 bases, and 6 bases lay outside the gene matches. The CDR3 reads CSAPGTSGAYNEQFF. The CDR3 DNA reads TGCAGTGCACCAGGGACTAGCGGGGCATACAATGAGCAGTTCTTC.

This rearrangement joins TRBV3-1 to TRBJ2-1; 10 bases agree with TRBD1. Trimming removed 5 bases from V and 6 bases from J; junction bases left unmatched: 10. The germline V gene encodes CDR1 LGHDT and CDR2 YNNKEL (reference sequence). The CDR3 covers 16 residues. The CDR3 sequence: CASSVGPGQGINEQFF. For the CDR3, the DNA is TGTGCCAGCAGCGTGGGTCCGGGACAGGGGATCAATGAGCAGTTCTTC.

This CDR3 is CASSWDRLASSYNEQFF. The DNA for the CDR3 is TGTGCCAGCAGCTGGGACCGCTTAGCGAGCTCCTACAATGAGCAGTTCTTC. The chain employs TRBV5-6 and TRBJ2-1, with D perhaps TRBD1 or TRBD2 (5 bases each). Looked up from germline, CDR1 is SGHDT and CDR2 is YYEEEE. V was shortened by 3 bases and J by 0 bases, with 16 bases between the two germline ends. CDR3 length equals 17 residues.

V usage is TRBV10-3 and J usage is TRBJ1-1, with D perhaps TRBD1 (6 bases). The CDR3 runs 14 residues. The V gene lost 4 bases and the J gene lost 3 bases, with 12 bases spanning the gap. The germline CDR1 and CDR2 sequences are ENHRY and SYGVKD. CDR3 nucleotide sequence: TGTGCCATCAGTGGAGGGGGAGGGGACACTGAAGCTTTCTTT. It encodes CAISGGGGDTEAFF.

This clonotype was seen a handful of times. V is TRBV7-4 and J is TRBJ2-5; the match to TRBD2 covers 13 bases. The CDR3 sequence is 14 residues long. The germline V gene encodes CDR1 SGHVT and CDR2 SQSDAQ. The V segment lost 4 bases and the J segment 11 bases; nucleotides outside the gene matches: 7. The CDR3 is CASSSGLAGSEQYF. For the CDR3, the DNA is TGTGCCAGCAGCTCGGGACTAGCGGGATCTGAGCAGTACTTC.

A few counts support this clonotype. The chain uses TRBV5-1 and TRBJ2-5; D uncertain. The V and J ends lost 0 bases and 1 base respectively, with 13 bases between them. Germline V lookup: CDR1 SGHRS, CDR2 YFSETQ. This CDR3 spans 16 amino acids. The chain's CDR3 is CASSLGLDGAQETQYF. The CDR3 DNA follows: TGCGCCAGCAGCTTGGGTCTTGACGGAGCCCAAGAGACCCAGTACTTC.

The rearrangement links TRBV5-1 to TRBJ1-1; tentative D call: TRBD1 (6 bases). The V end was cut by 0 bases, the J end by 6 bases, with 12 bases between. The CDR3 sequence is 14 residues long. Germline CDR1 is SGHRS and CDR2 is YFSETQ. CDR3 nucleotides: TGCGCCAGCAGCTTGGACCCGGGGGGCCCTGAAGCTTTCTTT. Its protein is CASSLDPGGPEAFF.

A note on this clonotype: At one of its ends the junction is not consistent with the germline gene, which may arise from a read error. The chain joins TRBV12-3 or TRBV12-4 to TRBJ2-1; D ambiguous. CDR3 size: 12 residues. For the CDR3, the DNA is TGTGCCAGCAGTTTGGCTAACAATGAGCGGTTCTTC. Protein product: CASSLANNERFF.

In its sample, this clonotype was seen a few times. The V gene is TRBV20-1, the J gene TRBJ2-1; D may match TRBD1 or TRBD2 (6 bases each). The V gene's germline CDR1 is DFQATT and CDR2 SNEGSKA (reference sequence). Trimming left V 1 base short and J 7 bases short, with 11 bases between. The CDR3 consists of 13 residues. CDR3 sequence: CSARGPGANEQFF. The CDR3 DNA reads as TGCAGTGCTAGAGGACCGGGGGCAAATGAGCAGTTCTTC.

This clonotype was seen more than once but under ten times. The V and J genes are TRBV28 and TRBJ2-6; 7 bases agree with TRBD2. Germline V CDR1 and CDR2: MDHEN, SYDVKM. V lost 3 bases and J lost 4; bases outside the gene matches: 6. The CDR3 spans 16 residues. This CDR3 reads CASSFLGGSGANVLTF. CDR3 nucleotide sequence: TGTGCCAGCAGTTTTTTGGGGGGGTCGGGGGCCAACGTCCTGACTTTC.

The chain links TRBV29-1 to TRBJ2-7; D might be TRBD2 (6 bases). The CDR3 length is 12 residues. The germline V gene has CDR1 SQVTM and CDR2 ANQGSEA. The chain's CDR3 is CSAGTQAYEQYF. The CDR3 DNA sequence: TGCAGTGCCGGGACTCAAGCCTACGAGCAGTACTTC.

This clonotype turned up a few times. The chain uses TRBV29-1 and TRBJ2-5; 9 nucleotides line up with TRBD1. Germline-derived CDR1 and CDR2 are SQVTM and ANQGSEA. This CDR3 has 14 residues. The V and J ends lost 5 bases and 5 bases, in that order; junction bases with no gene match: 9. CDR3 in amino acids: CSVFGTGYSETQYF. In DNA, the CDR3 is TGCAGCGTTTTCGGGACAGGGTATTCGGAGACCCAGTACTTC.

DNA for the CDR3: TGTGCCAGCAGCCCCTTAATGGGCAGCCAAGAGACCCAGTACTTC. It codes for CASSPLMGSQETQYF. J is TRBJ2-5 and V is TRBV3-1; D uncertain. Between the trimmed V and J ends, which lost 4 bases and 1 base, there was a span of 13 bases. Looked up from germline, CDR1 is LGHDT and CDR2 is YNNKEL (reference sequence). The CDR3 runs to 15 residues.